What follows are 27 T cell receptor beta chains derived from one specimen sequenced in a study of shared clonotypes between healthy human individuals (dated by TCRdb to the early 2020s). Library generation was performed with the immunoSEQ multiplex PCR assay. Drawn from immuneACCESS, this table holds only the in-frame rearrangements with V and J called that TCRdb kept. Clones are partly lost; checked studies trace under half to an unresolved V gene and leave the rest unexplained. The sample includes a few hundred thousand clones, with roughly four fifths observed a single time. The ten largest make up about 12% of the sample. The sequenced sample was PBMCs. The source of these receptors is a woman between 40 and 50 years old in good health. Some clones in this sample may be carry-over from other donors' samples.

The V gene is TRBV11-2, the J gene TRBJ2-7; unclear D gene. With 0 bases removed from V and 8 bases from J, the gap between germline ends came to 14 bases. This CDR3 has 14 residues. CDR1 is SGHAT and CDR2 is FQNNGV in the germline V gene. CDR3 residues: CASSLDRSFSKQYF. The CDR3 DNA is TGTGCCAGCAGCTTAGATCGCTCCTTCTCGAAGCAGTACTTC.

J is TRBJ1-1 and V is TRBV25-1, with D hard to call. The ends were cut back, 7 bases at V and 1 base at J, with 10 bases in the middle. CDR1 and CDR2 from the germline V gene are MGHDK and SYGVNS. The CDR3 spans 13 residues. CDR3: CASKRDWNTEAFF. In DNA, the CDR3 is TGTGCCAGCAAGAGGGATTGGAACACTGAAGCTTTCTTT.

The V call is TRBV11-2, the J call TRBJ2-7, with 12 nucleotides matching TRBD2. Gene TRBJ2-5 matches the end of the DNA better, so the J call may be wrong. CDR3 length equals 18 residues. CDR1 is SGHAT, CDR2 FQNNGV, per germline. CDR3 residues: CASSLGGLAGGPGKTQYF. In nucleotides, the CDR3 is TGTGCCAGCAGCTTAGGCGGCCTAGCGGGAGGGCCGGGGAAGACCCAGTACTTC.

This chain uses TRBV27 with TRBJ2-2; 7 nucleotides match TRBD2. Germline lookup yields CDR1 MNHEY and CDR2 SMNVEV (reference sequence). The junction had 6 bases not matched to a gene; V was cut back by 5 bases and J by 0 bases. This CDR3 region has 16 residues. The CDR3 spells CASSPLAGANTGELFF. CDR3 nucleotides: TGTGCCAGCAGTCCCTTAGCGGGCGCGAACACCGGGGAGCTGTTTTTT.

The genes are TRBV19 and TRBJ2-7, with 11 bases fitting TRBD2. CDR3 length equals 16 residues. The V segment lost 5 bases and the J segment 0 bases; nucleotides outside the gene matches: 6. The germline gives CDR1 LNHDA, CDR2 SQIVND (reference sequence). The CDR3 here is CASSDEGLAGSYEQYF. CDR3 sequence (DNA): TGTGCCAGTAGTGACGAAGGACTAGCGGGCTCCTACGAGCAGTACTTC. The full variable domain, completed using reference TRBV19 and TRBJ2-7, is DGGITQSPKYLFRKEGQNVTLSCEQNLNHDAMYWYRQDPGQGLRLIYYSQIVNDFQKGDIAEGYSVSREKKESFPLTVTSAQKNPTAFYLCASSDEGLAGSYEQYFGPGTRLTVT.

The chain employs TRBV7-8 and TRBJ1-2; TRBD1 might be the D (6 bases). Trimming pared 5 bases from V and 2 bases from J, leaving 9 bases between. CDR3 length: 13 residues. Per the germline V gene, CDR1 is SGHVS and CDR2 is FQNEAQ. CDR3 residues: CASSLQGNYGYTF. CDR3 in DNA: TGTGCCAGCAGCCTACAGGGAAACTATGGCTACACCTTC.

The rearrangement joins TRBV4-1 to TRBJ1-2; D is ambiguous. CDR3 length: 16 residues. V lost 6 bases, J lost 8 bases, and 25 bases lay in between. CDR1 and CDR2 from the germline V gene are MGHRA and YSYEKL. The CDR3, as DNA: TGCGCCAGCAGTCTAGAAGCGACAACGGGAATGCTGGGCTACACCTTC. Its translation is CASSLEATTGMLGYTF.

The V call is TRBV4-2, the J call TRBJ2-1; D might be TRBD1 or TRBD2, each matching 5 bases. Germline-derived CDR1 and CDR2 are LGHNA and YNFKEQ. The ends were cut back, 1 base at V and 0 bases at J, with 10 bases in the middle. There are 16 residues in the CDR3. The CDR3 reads CASSQGGSASYNEQFF. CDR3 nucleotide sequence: TGTGCCAGCAGCCAAGGGGGGAGTGCCTCCTACAATGAGCAGTTCTTC.

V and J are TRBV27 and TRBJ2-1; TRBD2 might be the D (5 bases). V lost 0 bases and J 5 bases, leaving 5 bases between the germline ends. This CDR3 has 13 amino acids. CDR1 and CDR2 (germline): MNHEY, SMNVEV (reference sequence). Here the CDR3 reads CASSLSGDNEQFF. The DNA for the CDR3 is TGTGCCAGCAGTTTATCGGGAGACAATGAGCAGTTCTTC.

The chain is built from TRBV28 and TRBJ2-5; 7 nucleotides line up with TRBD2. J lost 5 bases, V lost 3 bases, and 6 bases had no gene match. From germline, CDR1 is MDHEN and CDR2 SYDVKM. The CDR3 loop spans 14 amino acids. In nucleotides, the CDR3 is TGTGCCAGCAGTTTCGTGGGAGGGCCCGAGACCCAGTACTTC. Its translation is CASSFVGGPETQYF.

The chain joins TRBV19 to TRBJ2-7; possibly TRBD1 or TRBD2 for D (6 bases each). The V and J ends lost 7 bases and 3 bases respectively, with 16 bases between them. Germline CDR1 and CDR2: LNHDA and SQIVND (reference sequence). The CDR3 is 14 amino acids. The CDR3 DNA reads TGTGCCAGTACCCCGAGGGGGGACCTCTACGAGCAGTACTTC. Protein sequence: CASTPRGDLYEQYF.

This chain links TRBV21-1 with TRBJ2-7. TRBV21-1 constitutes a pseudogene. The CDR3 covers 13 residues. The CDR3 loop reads CASSKENSENTHF. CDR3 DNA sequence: TGTGCCAGCAGCAAAGAAAACAGCGAAAATACCCACTTC.

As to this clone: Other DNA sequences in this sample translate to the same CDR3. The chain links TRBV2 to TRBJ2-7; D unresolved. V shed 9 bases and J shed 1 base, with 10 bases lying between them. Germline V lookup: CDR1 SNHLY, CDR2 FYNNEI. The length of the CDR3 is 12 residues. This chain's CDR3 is CASTPSSYEQYF. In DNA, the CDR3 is TGTGCCAGTACCCCAAGTTCCTACGAGCAGTACTTC.

CDR3 region: CASSASLTRPPRFTNYGYTF. The CDR3 DNA is TGTGCCAGCAGCGCGTCCCTCACGAGGCCACCCCGTTTCACTAACTATGGCTACACCTTC. The V gene is TRBV9, the J gene TRBJ1-2; D gene uncertain. The CDR3 is 20 amino acids. V was pared by 3 bases and J by 0 bases, with 27 bases between. The germline V gene has CDR1 SGDLS and CDR2 YYNGEE.

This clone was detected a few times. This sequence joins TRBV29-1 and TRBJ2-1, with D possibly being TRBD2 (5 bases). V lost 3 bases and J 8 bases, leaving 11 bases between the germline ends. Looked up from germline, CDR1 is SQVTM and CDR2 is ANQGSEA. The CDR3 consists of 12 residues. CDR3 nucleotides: TGCAGCGTTGAGCTAGTACTAGATGAGCAGTTCTTC. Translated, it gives CSVELVLDEQFF.

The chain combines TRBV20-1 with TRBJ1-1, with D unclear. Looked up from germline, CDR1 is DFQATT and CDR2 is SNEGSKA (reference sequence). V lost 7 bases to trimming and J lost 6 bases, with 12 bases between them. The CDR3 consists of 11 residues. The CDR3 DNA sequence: TGCAGTGGGAGGTTCGCGGCTGAAGCTTTCTTT. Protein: CSGRFAAEAFF.

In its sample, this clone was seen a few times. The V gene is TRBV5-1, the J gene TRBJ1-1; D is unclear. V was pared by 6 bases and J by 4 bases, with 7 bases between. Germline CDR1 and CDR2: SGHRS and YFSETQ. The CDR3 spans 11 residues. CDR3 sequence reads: CASIEGTEAFF. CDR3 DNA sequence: TGCGCCAGCATAGAGGGCACTGAAGCTTTCTTT.

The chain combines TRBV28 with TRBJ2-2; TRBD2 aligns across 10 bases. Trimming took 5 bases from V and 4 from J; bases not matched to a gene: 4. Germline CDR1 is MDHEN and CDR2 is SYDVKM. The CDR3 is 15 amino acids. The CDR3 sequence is CASSVAGGVTGELFF. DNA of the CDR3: TGTGCCAGCAGTGTAGCGGGAGGAGTCACCGGGGAGCTGTTTTTT.

In DNA, the CDR3 is TGTGCCAGTAGTCTCATAGCGGGAGGGTCCTACAATGAGCAGTTCTTC. Translating gives CASSLIAGGSYNEQFF. The chain employs TRBV19 and TRBJ2-1, with 11 bases identical to TRBD2. Germline assignment: CDR1 LNHDA and CDR2 SQIVND (reference sequence). The CDR3 runs to 16 residues. The junction had 4 bases not matched to a gene; V was cut back by 5 bases and J by 1 base.

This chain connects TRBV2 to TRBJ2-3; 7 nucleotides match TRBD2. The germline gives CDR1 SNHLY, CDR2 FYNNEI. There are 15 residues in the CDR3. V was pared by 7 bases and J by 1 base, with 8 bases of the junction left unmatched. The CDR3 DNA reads TGTGCCAGCAAGGGGAGGGGTGTGGGCACAGATACGCAGTATTTT. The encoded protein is CASKGRGVGTDTQYF.

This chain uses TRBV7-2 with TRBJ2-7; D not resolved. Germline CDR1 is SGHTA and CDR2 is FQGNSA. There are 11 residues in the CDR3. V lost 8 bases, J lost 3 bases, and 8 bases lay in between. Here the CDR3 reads CASGAHYEQYF. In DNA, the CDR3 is TGTGCCAGCGGCGCCCACTACGAGCAGTACTTC.

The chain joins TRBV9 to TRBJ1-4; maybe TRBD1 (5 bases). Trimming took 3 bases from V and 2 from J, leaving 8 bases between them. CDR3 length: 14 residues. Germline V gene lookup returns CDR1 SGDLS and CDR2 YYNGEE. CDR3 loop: CASSAGGTNEKLFF. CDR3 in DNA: TGTGCCAGCAGCGCGGGGGGGACTAATGAAAAACTGTTTTTT.

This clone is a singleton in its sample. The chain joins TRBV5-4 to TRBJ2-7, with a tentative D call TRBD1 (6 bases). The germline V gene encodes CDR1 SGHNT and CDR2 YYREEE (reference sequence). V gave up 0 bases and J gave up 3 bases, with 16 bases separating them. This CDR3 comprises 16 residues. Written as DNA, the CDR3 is TGTGCCAGCAGCTTGGTGGGCAGGGGCGCTGGCTACGAGCAGTACTTC. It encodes CASSLVGRGAGYEQYF.

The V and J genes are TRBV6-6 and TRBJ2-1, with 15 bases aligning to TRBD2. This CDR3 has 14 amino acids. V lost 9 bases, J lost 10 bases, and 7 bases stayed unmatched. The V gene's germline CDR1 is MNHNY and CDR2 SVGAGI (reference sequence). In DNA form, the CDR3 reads TGTGCCAGTTGTCGGACTAGCGGGAGGGGGGAGCAGTTCTTC. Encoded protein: CASCRTSGRGEQFF.

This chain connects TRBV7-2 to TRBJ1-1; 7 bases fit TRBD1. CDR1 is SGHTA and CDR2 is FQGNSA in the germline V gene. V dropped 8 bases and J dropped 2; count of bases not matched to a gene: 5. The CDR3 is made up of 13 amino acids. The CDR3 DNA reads TGTGCCAGCCACCGGGACAGAAACACTGAAGCTTTCTTT. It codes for CASHRDRNTEAFF.

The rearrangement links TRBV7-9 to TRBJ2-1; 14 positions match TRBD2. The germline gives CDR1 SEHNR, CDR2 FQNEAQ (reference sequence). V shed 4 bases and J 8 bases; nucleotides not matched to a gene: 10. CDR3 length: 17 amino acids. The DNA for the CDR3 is TGTGCCAGCAGCTCAAATCGACTAGCGGGAGGGCCTTATGAGCAGTTCTTC. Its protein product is CASSSNRLAGGPYEQFF. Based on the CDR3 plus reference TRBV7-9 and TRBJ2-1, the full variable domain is DTGVSQNPRHKITKRGQNVTFRCDPISEHNRLYWYRQTLGQGPEFLTYFQNEAQLEKSRLLSDRFSAERPKGSFSTLEIQRTEQGDSAMYLCASSSNRLAGGPYEQFFGPGTRLTVL.

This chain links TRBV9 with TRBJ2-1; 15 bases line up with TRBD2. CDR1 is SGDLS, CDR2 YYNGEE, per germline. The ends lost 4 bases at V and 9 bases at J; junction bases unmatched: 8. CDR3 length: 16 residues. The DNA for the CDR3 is TGTGCCAGCAGCATCCGGGGACTAGCGGGAGGCAGTGAGCAGTTCTTC. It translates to CASSIRGLAGGSEQFF.